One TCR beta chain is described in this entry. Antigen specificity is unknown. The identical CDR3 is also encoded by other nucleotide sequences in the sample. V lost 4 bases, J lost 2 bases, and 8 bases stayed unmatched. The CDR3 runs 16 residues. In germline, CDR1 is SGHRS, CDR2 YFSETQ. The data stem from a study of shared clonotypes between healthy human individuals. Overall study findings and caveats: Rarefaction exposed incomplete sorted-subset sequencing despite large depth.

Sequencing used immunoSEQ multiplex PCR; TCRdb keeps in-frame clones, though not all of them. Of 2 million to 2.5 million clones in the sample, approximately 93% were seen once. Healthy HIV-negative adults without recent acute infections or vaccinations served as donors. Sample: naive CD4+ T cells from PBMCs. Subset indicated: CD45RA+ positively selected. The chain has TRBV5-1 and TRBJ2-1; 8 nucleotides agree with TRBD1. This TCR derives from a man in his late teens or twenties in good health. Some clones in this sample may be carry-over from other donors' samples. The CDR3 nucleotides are TGCGCCAGCAGCCTTTCTCCGGGACAGGCCTACAATGAGCAGTTCTTC. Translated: CASSLSPGQAYNEQFF.